Following are 13 T cell receptor beta chains from one sample sequenced in a study of shared clonotypes between healthy human individuals. Repertoires were generated with immunoSEQ multiplex PCR, while TCRdb's copy carries only in-frame clones and drops some. The sample consists of roughly 2,000,000 clones, about 94% of them appearing once. Selected positively for CCR7 and CD45RO-negative, naive CD8 cells excluded terminally differentiated effector memory CD45RA+ cells. Sequenced sample: naive CD8+ T cells from PBMCs. The receptors were sampled from a young man in good health. Some clones in this sample may be carry-over from other donors' samples.

The chain employs TRBV29-1 and TRBJ1-3, with 8 bases identical to TRBD1. V was clipped by 3 bases and J by 0 bases; unmatched bases: 7. From germline, CDR1 is SQVTM and CDR2 ANQGSEA. The CDR3 has 16 residues. The CDR3 DNA sequence: TGCAGCGTTGATTACGGGACAGGCGCCTCTGGAAACACCATATATTTT. This codes for CSVDYGTGASGNTIYF.

A note on this clone: The same CDR3 also results from other DNA sequences found in this sample. The chain carries TRBV6-1 and TRBJ2-7; the match to TRBD1 covers 7 bases. Germline V CDR1 and CDR2: MNHNS, SASEGT. The CDR3 runs 15 residues. The V segment lost 1 base and the J segment 2 bases; nucleotides outside the gene matches: 5. CDR3 in amino acids: CASSEGPGGTYEQYF. DNA of the CDR3: TGTGCCAGCAGTGAAGGCCCAGGGGGAACCTACGAGCAGTACTTC.

V usage is TRBV9 and J usage is TRBJ2-1, with 12 bases aligning to TRBD2. CDR3 size: 18 residues. In germline, CDR1 is SGDLS, CDR2 YYNGEE. With 1 base clipped from V and 11 bases from J, the junction kept 16 bases outside the gene matches. The CDR3 nucleotides read TGTGCCAGCAGCGTATTGGCTAGCGGGAGGGCCTCGGTGGATCAGCAGTTCTTC. Protein product: CASSVLASGRASVDQQFF.

For the CDR3, the DNA is TGTGCCAGCAGGCCAGGGGTTGGCGGGGAGCTGTTTTTT. It yields the protein CASRPGVGGELFF. The chain joins TRBV28 to TRBJ2-2; TRBD1 is a possible D gene (6 bases). The length of the CDR3 is 13 residues. CDR1 is MDHEN and CDR2 is SYDVKM in the germline V gene. V was pared by 6 bases and J by 7 bases, with 12 bases between.

The CDR3 protein is CASSAPRQGGTEAFF. The CDR3 bases are TGTGCCAGTAGTGCGCCGAGACAGGGGGGGACTGAAGCTTTCTTT. The rearrangement joins TRBV19 to TRBJ1-1; TRBD1 matches at 9 bases. Germline values: CDR1 LNHDA, CDR2 SQIVND (reference sequence). There are 15 residues in the CDR3. J lost 5 bases, V lost 5 bases, and 9 bases had no gene match.

J is TRBJ2-1 and V is TRBV6-1; 10 bases map to TRBD2. This CDR3 has 14 amino acids. The ends lost 8 bases at V and 8 bases at J; junction bases unmatched: 9. Per the germline V gene, CDR1 is MNHNS and CDR2 is SASEGT. The chain's CDR3 is CASAAGGPGYEQFF. CDR3 coding DNA: TGTGCCAGCGCAGCGGGAGGGCCGGGTTATGAGCAGTTCTTC.

The rearrangement uses TRBV7-2 and TRBJ1-1; no firm D call. Trimming shortened V by 3 bases and J by 0 bases, and 8 bases separated the two germline ends. From germline, CDR1 is SGHTA and CDR2 FQGNSA. There are 14 residues in the CDR3. In nucleotides, the CDR3 is TGTGCCAGCAGCTTTTATAAGTTGAACACTGAAGCTTTCTTT. It is translated as CASSFYKLNTEAFF.

The chain joins TRBV7-6 to TRBJ2-3; 10 bases fit TRBD2. The J segment lost 5 bases and the V segment lost 1 base, leaving 6 bases of the junction unmatched. Germline CDR1 reads SGHVS; CDR2 reads FNYEAQ. The CDR3 sequence is 16 residues long. Written as DNA, the CDR3 is TGTGCCAGCAGCTTAGAGGCTAGCGGGAGAAGAGATACGCAGTATTTT. This translates into CASSLEASGRRDTQYF.

The CDR3 region has the DNA TGTGCCAGCAGCCTCGGTCGTGGAAGCCACTACGAGCAGTACTTC. Translation gives CASSLGRGSHYEQYF. The rearrangement links TRBV7-3 to TRBJ2-7; D ambiguous. V dropped 5 bases and J dropped 3 bases, with 17 bases sitting between them. Looked up from germline, CDR1 is SGHTA and CDR2 is FQGTGA. This CDR3 comprises 15 residues. Variable domain in full (rest from reference TRBV7-3 and TRBJ2-7): GAGVSQTPSNKVTEKGKYVELRCDPISGHTALYWYRQSLGQGPEFLIYFQGTGAADDSGLPNDRFFAVRPEGSVSTLKIQRTERGDSAVYLCASSLGRGSHYEQYFGPGTRLTVT.

To note about this clone: The sample has other DNA sequences that encode this CDR3 too. The chain uses TRBV28 and TRBJ1-2; TRBD1 matches at 7 bases. Looked up from germline, CDR1 is MDHEN and CDR2 is SYDVKM. J lost 2 bases, V lost 6 bases, and 3 bases had no gene match. This CDR3 has 13 residues. CDR3 nucleotides: TGTGCCAGCAGACCACAGGGGAACTATGGCTACACCTTC. Translating gives CASRPQGNYGYTF.

The genes are TRBV6-6 and TRBJ1-2; D might be TRBD1 (6 bases). In germline, CDR1 is MNHNY, CDR2 SVGAGI (reference sequence). V lost 7 bases and J 4 bases, leaving 13 bases between the germline ends. CDR3 length: 13 residues. CDR3 sequence (DNA): TGTGCCAGCACTGCAGGCAGGGGCTATGGCTACACCTTC. Translated, it gives CASTAGRGYGYTF.

A remark on this clone: One junction end disagrees with the germline gene, perhaps due to a read error. The rearrangement joins TRBV5-4 to TRBJ2-7, with 7 nucleotides matching TRBD2. The CDR3 sequence is 11 residues long. CDR1 is SGHNT and CDR2 is YYREEE in the germline V gene (reference sequence). CDR3 DNA: TGTGCCAGCAGCTTGGCCACTAGCGTATTGTTC. It yields the protein CASSLATSVLF.

The rearrangement joins TRBV7-9 to TRBJ2-5; maybe TRBD2 (6 bases). The germline V gene has CDR1 SEHNR and CDR2 FQNEAQ (reference sequence). The CDR3 extends over 15 amino acids. V lost 1 base and J 2 bases, leaving 11 bases between the germline ends. The CDR3 nucleotides are TGTGCCAGCAGCTTAGTGGCAGGGACTCAAGAGACCCAGTACTTC. Its protein is CASSLVAGTQETQYF.